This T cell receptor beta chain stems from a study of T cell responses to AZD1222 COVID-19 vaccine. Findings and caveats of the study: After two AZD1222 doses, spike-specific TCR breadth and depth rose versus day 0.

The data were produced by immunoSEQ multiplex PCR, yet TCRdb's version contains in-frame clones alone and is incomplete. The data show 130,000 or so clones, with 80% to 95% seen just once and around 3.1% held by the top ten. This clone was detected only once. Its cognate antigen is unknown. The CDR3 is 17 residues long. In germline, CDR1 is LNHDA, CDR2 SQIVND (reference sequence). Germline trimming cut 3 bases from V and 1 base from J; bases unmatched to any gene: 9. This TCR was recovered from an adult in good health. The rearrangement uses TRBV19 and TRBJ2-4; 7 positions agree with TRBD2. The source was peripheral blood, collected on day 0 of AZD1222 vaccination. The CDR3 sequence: CASSIWGGTRAKNIQYF. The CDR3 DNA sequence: TGTGCCAGTAGTATTTGGGGAGGGACCAGGGCCAAAAACATTCAGTACTTC.